The present TCR beta chain was sequenced within a study of OX40 agonist ivuxolimab in advanced cancers. Looked up from germline, CDR1 is SEHNR and CDR2 is FQNEAQ (reference sequence). CDR3 size: 11 residues. V was shortened by 5 bases and J by 8 bases, with 6 bases between the two germline ends. General observations from the study: Averaged across samples, CD8+ T cells carried more expanded clones than CD4+ did.

Libraries were prepared by immunoSEQ multiplex PCR; TCRdb keeps only in-frame clonotypes and omits some of them. The repertoire holds roughly 13,000 clones, with 60% to 85% as singletons. Turning to this clone: Its antigen is as yet unknown.

The sequence was collected from an adult with an advanced solid tumor such as melanoma, head and neck, liver or kidney cancer. This chain links TRBV7-9 with TRBJ1-4, with D unclear. Here the sequenced sample was CD4+ or CD8+ T cells sorted from blood, taken in a trial of the OX40 agonist ivuxolimab. DNA of the CDR3: TGTGCCAGCAGCCAGTCAGAAAAACTGTTTTTT. Translation: CASSQSEKLFF.